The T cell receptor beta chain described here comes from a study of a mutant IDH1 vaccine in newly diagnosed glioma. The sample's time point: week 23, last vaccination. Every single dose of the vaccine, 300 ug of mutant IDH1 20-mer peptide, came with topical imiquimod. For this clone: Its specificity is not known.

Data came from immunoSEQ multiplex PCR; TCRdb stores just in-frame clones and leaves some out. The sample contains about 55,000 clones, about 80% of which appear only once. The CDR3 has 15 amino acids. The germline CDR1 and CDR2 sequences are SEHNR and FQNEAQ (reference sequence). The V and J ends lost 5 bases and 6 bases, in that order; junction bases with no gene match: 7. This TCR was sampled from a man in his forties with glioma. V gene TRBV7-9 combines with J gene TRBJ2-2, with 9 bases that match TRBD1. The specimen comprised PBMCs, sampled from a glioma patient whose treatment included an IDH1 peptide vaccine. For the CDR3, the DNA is TGTGCCAGCAGCCCCGGGACAGGGTGGTCCGGGGAGCTGTTTTTT. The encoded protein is CASSPGTGWSGELFF.